This TCR beta chain stems from a study of graft-versus-host responses after intestinal transplantation (dated by TCRdb to the early 2020s). Turning to the overall study: Multivisceral, liver-intestinal, or isolated intestinal transplants were received by the recipients. All recipients received anti-thymocyte globulin induction followed by maintenance tacrolimus and steroids for around 3 years. After intestinal transplantation, graft-versus-host and host-versus-graft alloreactive T cell clones were followed in the graft, circulation and bone marrow using bulk TCR-beta CDR3 sequencing. To identify alloreactive clones, pre-transplant mixed lymphocyte reaction products were sequenced and then compared with unstimulated pre-transplant donor and recipient T cells. Of the roughly 25 intestinal transplant recipients enrolled in the cohort, one of whom was a retransplant, a few patients without pretransplant specimens were excluded. A peak of at least 4% donor T cells among recipient peripheral blood mononuclear cells was the definition used for donor T cell macrochimerism. Instead of going to the commercial service, samples from a few later patients were sequenced in-house on an Illumina MiSeq and processed with MiXCR. The paper as a whole reports these results and caveats: GvH clones turned up in recipient bone marrow, with some appearing earlier in ileal mucosa or blood, a pattern consistent with an intestinal mucosal origin. High GvH to HvG T cell clonal ratios were observed in the allografts of patients with donor T cell macrochimerism. Peak levels of circulating GvH clones were associated with declines in HvG clones early after transplant. The conclusions were limited by the relatively low number and heterogeneity of the intestinal transplant patients.

Explained via the paper, the time point label denotes: cells obtained before transplantation from donor or recipient. Mixed lymphocyte reactions plated about 200,000 CFSE-labeled pre-transplant responders with about 200,000 irradiated violet-dye-labeled stimulators and were cultured for 6 days. After the mixed lymphocyte reaction, proliferating CD3+CD4+CFSE-low and CD3+CD8+CFSE-low responder cells were FACS-sorted on a BD Influx sorter. About this clone: No clone much larger than this one lies a single base away; base qualities are absent.

Receptor amplification or capture employed the immunoSEQ multiplex PCR assay. For most patients, genomic DNA was isolated with the Qiagen DNeasy Blood and Tissue Kit and sent frozen to Adaptive Biotechnologies for TCR sequencing. For most patients, high-throughput TCR-beta CDR3 sequencing of genomic DNA was performed by Adaptive Biotechnologies. Under the source paper's analysis protocol: Adaptive's ImmunoSEQ software was the source of the TCR sequencing data for 15 to 20 patients, while a few other patients were processed with MiXCR and VDJtools. To correct CD4 versus CD8 sorting errors, any sequence found in both subsets at a frequency ratio below 5:1 was removed. Because the origin of CDR3 nucleotide sequences shared between donor and recipient could not be assigned, those sequences were removed. At least 2-fold expansion over unstimulated cells and a minimum CFSE-low frequency of 0.002% (template counts) or 0.001% (read counts) were required for clones to be classified as alloreactive. Clones were considered mappable if detected in sequenced pre-transplant spleen, lymph node, or MLR CFSE-low populations of the donor or recipient. The cumulative frequency of alloreactive clones was calculated as a percentage of all sequences, weighted by copy number. TCRdb took over this immuneACCESS table, retaining in-frame rearrangements with V and J assigned. Such tables are incomplete; in checked studies, under half of the missing clones stem from an unresolved V gene, and the remainder is unexplained. That table gives V, J and clone size, and the DNA gave D and trimming. The table for this sample lists tens of thousands of clones; 30% to 40% of them were counted only once. The ten largest clones take up 7% to 9.5% of the sample.

The CDR3 holds 15 amino acids from the cysteine to the phenylalanine. The read is trimmed to its CDR3 DNA, 45 bases read in frame from base 1. From the germline V gene (reference sequence), CDR1 is SGHNT and CDR2 is YYREEE. Cut back by 4 bases and 4 bases, the V and J ends lie 18 bases apart. This specimen was alloreactive CD8+ T cells from a mixed lymphocyte reaction culture, taken before intestinal transplant. The intended sense of this specimen's cell subset or site label: CFSE-low proliferating T cells sorted from roughly 6-day pre-transplant mixed lymphocyte reaction (GvH or HvG direction). The chain is assembled from TRBV5-4 and TRBJ2-7; the D gene may be TRBD1 or TRBD2, since each aligns over 7 bases. The source is a human patient who received an intestinal transplant. DNA sequence: TGTGCCAGCAGCCCCTCCAGGGGGGGAGGATACGAGCAGTACTTC. This codes for CASSPSRGGGYEQYF.